These T cell receptor beta chains were read from a single sample in a study of PD-L1 blockade in urothelial cancer. The protocol was immunoSEQ multiplex PCR, while the TCRdb copy is restricted to in-frame clones and leaves out a portion. The sample carries 70,000 to 85,000 clones, approximately 81% recorded once. The sequencing used PBMCs, collected around atezolizumab (anti-PD-L1) treatment. Source of these receptors: a man aged 65 to 79 with urothelial cancer. Each CDR3 is given with its conserved first and last residue. The order of the fields is D gene, clone size, J gene, V gene, CDR3 DNA, CDR3 protein. D genes are given only for firm matches. Rows may omit the clone size; those that give it use once, few, many or a size class.

d_call: TRBD1
clone_size: .
j_call: TRBJ2-7
v_call: TRBV29-1
cdr3_nt: TGCAGCGTTGAAGCACAGGGGGCATACGAGCAGTACTTC
cdr3_aa: CSVEAQGAYEQYF

d_call: TRBD1
clone_size: .
j_call: TRBJ1-1
v_call: TRBV5-1
cdr3_nt: TGCGCCAGCAGGACCGGGACAGGGGTAACTGAAGCTTTCTTT
cdr3_aa: CASRTGTGVTEAFF

d_call: TRBD1
clone_size: once
j_call: TRBJ2-3
v_call: TRBV27
cdr3_nt: TGTGCCAGCAGACCCTACGGGACAGGGAGGGTCACAGATACGCAGTATTTT
cdr3_aa: CASRPYGTGRVTDTQYF

d_call: TRBD2
clone_size: .
j_call: TRBJ2-5
v_call: TRBV5-1
cdr3_nt: TGCGCCAGCAGCCCGGGACTAGGGGAGACCCAGTACTTC
cdr3_aa: CASSPGLGETQYF

d_call: TRBD1
clone_size: once
j_call: TRBJ1-5
v_call: TRBV10-3
cdr3_nt: TGTGCCATCAGTGCGGGACAGAATCAGCCCCAGCATTTT
cdr3_aa: CAISAGQNQPQHF

d_call: TRBD2
clone_size: .
j_call: TRBJ2-3
v_call: TRBV7-9
cdr3_nt: TGTGCCAGCAGCCCACCGGGACTAGTTGATAGGGATACGCAGTATTTT
cdr3_aa: CASSPPGLVDRDTQYF

d_call: TRBD1
clone_size: once
j_call: TRBJ1-1
v_call: TRBV18
cdr3_nt: TGTGCCAGCTCAACGGACAGGGACACTGAAGCTTTCTTT
cdr3_aa: CASSTDRDTEAFF

d_call: .
clone_size: .
j_call: TRBJ2-2
v_call: TRBV10-2
cdr3_nt: TGCGCCAGCACCGAGGGGGACACCGGGGAGCTGTTTTTT
cdr3_aa: CASTEGDTGELFF

d_call: TRBD1
clone_size: once
j_call: TRBJ1-2
v_call: TRBV5-1
cdr3_nt: TGCGCCAGCAGCTCACAACCCGGGACAGGGGGCCAGGGCTACACCTTC
cdr3_aa: CASSSQPGTGGQGYTF

d_call: .
clone_size: once
j_call: TRBJ1-1
v_call: TRBV28
cdr3_nt: TGTGCCAGCGCAAACCCCCAGGACACTGAAGCTTTCTTT
cdr3_aa: CASANPQDTEAFF

d_call: TRBD2
clone_size: .
j_call: TRBJ2-5
v_call: TRBV7-6
cdr3_nt: TGTGCCAGCAGCTCTCTGACGAGAGGTAGCGGGAGGGCGCTGACCCAGTACTTC
cdr3_aa: CASSSLTRGSGRALTQYF

d_call: TRBD1
clone_size: .
j_call: TRBJ1-3
v_call: TRBV5-4
cdr3_nt: TGTGCCAGCAGCACCGACTCAGGGACAGCGCCTGGAAACACCATATATTTT
cdr3_aa: CASSTDSGTAPGNTIYF

d_call: .
clone_size: .
j_call: TRBJ2-1
v_call: TRBV9
cdr3_nt: TGTGCCAGCAGCGTAGCCGGGTCTAACTACAATGAGCAGTTCTTC
cdr3_aa: CASSVAGSNYNEQFF

d_call: .
clone_size: .
j_call: TRBJ1-2
v_call: TRBV15
cdr3_nt: TGTGCCACCAGCAGAGAACAGGCGAACTATGGCTACACCTTC
cdr3_aa: CATSREQANYGYTF

d_call: TRBD1
clone_size: .
j_call: TRBJ1-2
v_call: TRBV6-6
cdr3_nt: TGTGCCAGCAGTTCCGGACAGGGGGACTACACCTTC
cdr3_aa: CASSSGQGDYTF

d_call: TRBD2
clone_size: .
j_call: TRBJ2-3
v_call: TRBV10-1
cdr3_nt: TGCGCCAGCAGTGGAATAGCGGGAGGTACAGATACGCAGTATTTT
cdr3_aa: CASSGIAGGTDTQYF

d_call: TRBD2
clone_size: .
j_call: TRBJ2-3
v_call: TRBV9
cdr3_nt: TGTGCCAGCAGCGTGGGAGGGCCTAGGGATACGCAGTATTTT
cdr3_aa: CASSVGGPRDTQYF